A single sample gave rise to the 11 T cell receptor beta chains below, sequenced in a study of radiotherapy plus CTLA-4 blockade in lung cancer. Clones were read by immunoSEQ multiplex PCR, and TCRdb kept only the in-frame ones, dropping some. The sample holds just under 60,000 clones; under 75% are singletons and the top ten take about 8%. The material was peripheral blood, obtained from a patient treated with radiotherapy plus ipilimumab. These receptors originate from a human donor with non-small cell lung cancer whose response to radiotherapy plus ipilimumab could not be evaluated.

The chain employs TRBV6-5 and TRBJ1-2; D gene unclear. The germline V gene has CDR1 MNHEY and CDR2 SVGAGI. The CDR3 extends over 13 amino acids. Trimming took 6 bases from V and 0 from J, leaving 8 bases between them. The CDR3: CASRTFSNYGYTF. In DNA form, the CDR3 reads TGTGCCAGCAGGACATTCTCTAACTATGGCTACACCTTC.

The chain has TRBV5-1 and TRBJ1-2; TRBD1 aligns across 7 bases. V was clipped by 0 bases and J by 12 bases; unmatched bases: 5. The CDR3 contains 12 residues. The V gene's germline CDR1 is SGHRS and CDR2 YFSETQ. CDR3 sequence (DNA): TGCGCCAGCAGCTTGGAAGGGGGCGCCAACACCTTC. Amino acids: CASSLEGGANTF. The full variable domain, completed using reference TRBV5-1 and TRBJ1-2, is KAGVTQTPRYLIKTRGQQVTLSCSPISGHRSVSWYQQTPGQGLQFLFEYFSETQRNKGNFPGRFSGRQFSNSRSEMNVSTLELGDSALYLCASSLEGGANTFGSGTRLTVV.

This chain uses TRBV10-3 with TRBJ2-7, with D possibly matching TRBD2 (7 bases). Trimming pared 9 bases from V and 5 bases from J, leaving 17 bases between. There are 13 residues in the CDR3. CDR1 is ENHRY and CDR2 is SYGVKD in the germline V gene. In nucleotides, the CDR3 is TGTGCCATGAAACCGGTAGGGGGGGACGAGCAGTACTTC. This codes for CAMKPVGGDEQYF.

J is TRBJ1-2 and V is TRBV7-2, with no clear D. V dropped 1 base and J dropped 6 bases, with 18 bases sitting between them. Per the germline V gene, CDR1 is SGHTA and CDR2 is FQGNSA. The length of the CDR3 is 16 residues. The CDR3 nucleotides are TGTGCCAGCAGCTTAGTTGAGGGCTTGAGTAAAAATGGCTACACCTTC. Its translation: CASSLVEGLSKNGYTF.

The chain couples TRBV9 to TRBJ1-2, with D unclear. The CDR3 is made up of 14 amino acids. V lost 4 bases, J lost 2 bases, and 12 bases lay in between. Per the germline V gene, CDR1 is SGDLS and CDR2 is YYNGEE. The CDR3 DNA reads as TGTGCCAGCAGCCCCCTGAGGAAGAACTATGGCTACACCTTC. As protein: CASSPLRKNYGYTF.

This chain connects TRBV19 to TRBJ1-4, with TRBD1 matching over 8 bases. This CDR3 spans 16 amino acids. Unmatched junction bases numbered 14, after V lost 6 bases and J lost 8 bases. CDR1 and CDR2 from the germline V gene are LNHDA and SQIVND (reference sequence). The CDR3 coding sequence is TGTGCCAGTAGCCTAACAGTCCAGGGGGCGGAAGAAAAACTGTTTTTT. Residues: CASSLTVQGAEEKLFF.

The gene calls are TRBV9 and TRBJ1-3, with D uncertain. CDR3 length: 15 residues. V shed 2 bases and J shed 0 bases, with 9 bases lying between them. Germline V CDR1 and CDR2: SGDLS, YYNGEE. For the CDR3, the DNA is TGTGCCAGCAGCGTTTCGAGGGACTCTGGAAACACCATATATTTT. The encoded protein is CASSVSRDSGNTIYF.

V and J are TRBV7-7 and TRBJ2-5; the match to TRBD1 covers 8 bases. Germline-derived CDR1 and CDR2 are SSHAT and FNYEAQ (reference sequence). V was clipped by 1 base and J by 0 bases; unmatched bases: 1. This CDR3 has 15 amino acids. CDR3 sequence reads: CASSLGTGYQETQYF. The CDR3 DNA is TGTGCCAGCAGCTTAGGGACAGGGTACCAAGAGACCCAGTACTTC.

The V and J genes are TRBV5-1 and TRBJ2-2; 9 bases map to TRBD1. Per germline, CDR1 SGHRS and CDR2 YFSETQ. The CDR3 runs 16 residues. Trimming removed 2 bases from V and 5 bases from J; junction bases left unmatched: 7. The CDR3 here is CASSLTGTGRTGELFF. The CDR3 nucleotides are TGCGCCAGCAGCTTAACCGGGACAGGGAGGACCGGGGAGCTGTTTTTT.

The chain has TRBV18 and TRBJ1-1; 7 bases line up with TRBD1. CDR1 is KGHSH and CDR2 is LQKENI in the germline V gene. The junction had 10 bases not matched to a gene; V was cut back by 4 bases and J by 2 bases. The CDR3 is made up of 16 amino acids. CDR3: CASSLTGAGTNTEAFF. For the CDR3, the DNA is TGTGCCAGCTCACTAACAGGGGCCGGCACAAACACTGAAGCTTTCTTT.

The chain links TRBV4-1 to TRBJ2-3, with a possible D match to TRBD2 (5 bases). This CDR3 spans 14 amino acids. The V gene's germline CDR1 is MGHRA and CDR2 YSYEKL. V was trimmed by 1 base and J by 5 bases, leaving 10 bases between them. The CDR3 region is CASSQGAVKDTQYF. The CDR3 coding sequence is TGCGCCAGCAGCCAAGGAGCGGTAAAAGATACGCAGTATTTT.